These 18 T cell receptor beta chains were sequenced from one sample in a study of early T cells in non-severe SARS-CoV-2 infection. TCRdb analysed the 5' RACE reads with MiXCR anew, one entry per CDR3 protein. Here the sample spans about 30,000 distinct CDR3 sequences, roughly 7.2% being singletons. The sample was whole blood. The origin of the receptors is an adult who was a healthcare worker with PCR-confirmed SARS-CoV-2 infection or an uninfected control (not recorded which).

The chain carries TRBV5-1 and TRBJ2-1; unclear D gene. The CDR3 length is 14 residues. Trimming left V 5 bases short and J 5 bases short, with 14 bases between. Germline V lookup: CDR1 SGHRS, CDR2 YFSETQ. CDR3 coding DNA: TGCGCCAGCAGTCTGATGTGGGGAAACAATGAGCAGTTCTTC. Its protein product is CASSLMWGNNEQFF.

This clonotype was seen at least ten times. The rearrangement joins TRBV11-2 to TRBJ2-3, with unresolved D. V lost 6 bases, J lost 6 bases, and 7 bases lay in between. The CDR3 sequence is 11 residues long. CDR1 is SGHAT, CDR2 FQNNGV, per germline. CDR3 coding DNA: TGTGCCAGCAGTAGAGTGGATACGCAGTATTTT. Its protein product is CASSRVDTQYF.

In this sample, this clonotype turned up many times. This chain uses TRBV5-1 with TRBJ2-2; D unclear. Trimming cost V 0 bases and J 7 bases, with 4 bases left between them. The CDR3 extends over 12 amino acids. From germline, CDR1 is SGHRS and CDR2 YFSETQ. Written as DNA, the CDR3 is TGCGCCAGCAGCTTGGAATACGGGGAGCTGTTTTTT. It yields the protein CASSLEYGELFF. The full variable domain, in which reference TRBV5-1 and TRBJ2-2 provide the parts outside the CDR3, is KAGVTQTPRYLIKTRGQQVTLSCSPISGHRSVSWYQQTPGQGLQFLFEYFSETQRNKGNFPGRFSGRQFSNSRSEMNVSTLELGDSALYLCASSLEYGELFFGEGSRLTVL.

This clonotype has ten or more counts. The chain has TRBV12-3 or TRBV12-4 and TRBJ1-6; unclear D gene. The length of the CDR3 is 16 residues. Deletions cut 3 bases from V and 1 base from J, with 10 bases between. The CDR3 spells CASSFVGGSYNSPLHF. In DNA form, the CDR3 reads TGTGCCAGCAGTTTTGTCGGAGGTTCCTATAATTCACCCCTCCACTTT.

This clonotype was seen repeatedly, ten times or more. The CDR3 loop is CSARGQGVNTYEQYF. DNA of the CDR3: TGCAGTGCTAGAGGGCAGGGGGTGAATACCTACGAGCAGTACTTC. The chain couples TRBV20-1 to TRBJ2-7, with 7 bases matching TRBD1. This CDR3 has 15 residues. V was pared by 1 base and J by 2 bases, with 8 bases of the junction left unmatched. Per germline, CDR1 DFQATT and CDR2 SNEGSKA (reference sequence).

At least ten counts were recorded for this clonotype. J is TRBJ2-3 and V is TRBV7-3; D possibly corresponds to TRBD2 (6 bases). Trimming took 2 bases from V and 1 from J, leaving 7 bases between them. The CDR3 consists of 14 residues. CDR1 SGHTA and CDR2 FQGTGA come from the germline V gene. CDR3 protein: CASSLGTRTDTQYF. The CDR3 nucleotides read TGTGCCAGCAGCTTAGGGACTCGCACAGATACGCAGTATTTT.

This clonotype was detected ten times or more. The chain couples TRBV28 to TRBJ1-6, with no clear D. Germline lookup yields CDR1 MDHEN and CDR2 SYDVKM. This CDR3 is 12 amino acids long. Trimming cost V 7 bases and J 15 bases, with 16 bases left between them. CDR3 coding DNA: TGTGCCAGCACCCATGAGGGTAAAGGCCTCCACTTT. Encoded protein: CASTHEGKGLHF.

V is TRBV19 and J is TRBJ2-1; D may be TRBD2 (7 bases). V shed 7 bases and J shed 3 bases, with 19 bases lying between them. This CDR3 is 16 amino acids long. Germline V lookup: CDR1 LNHDA, CDR2 SQIVND (reference sequence). The CDR3 coding sequence is TGTGCCAGTACCTGGGGGGGGGACACAAACTACAATGAGCAGTTCTTC. Protein product: CASTWGGDTNYNEQFF. The full variable domain, in which reference TRBV19 and TRBJ2-1 provide the parts outside the CDR3, is DGGITQSPKYLFRKEGQNVTLSCEQNLNHDAMYWYRQDPGQGLRLIYYSQIVNDFQKGDIAEGYSVSREKKESFPLTVTSAQKNPTAFYLCASTWGGDTNYNEQFFGPGTRLTVL.

This clonotype has at least ten counts. This sequence joins TRBV7-9 and TRBJ2-7, with 8 positions matching TRBD1. V dropped 4 bases and J dropped 3; count of bases not matched to a gene: 8. The CDR3 spans 15 residues. CDR1 SEHNR and CDR2 FQNEAQ come from the germline V gene (reference sequence). In DNA, the CDR3 is TGTGCCAGCAGCTCACCGGACAGGGCGGGCTACGAGCAGTACTTC. It encodes CASSSPDRAGYEQYF.

This clonotype occurred many times. The chain joins TRBV9 to TRBJ1-2; no firm D call. V lost 0 bases and J lost 4, with 13 bases in between. The CDR3 has 15 residues. Germline V CDR1 and CDR2: SGDLS, YYNGEE. CDR3 bases: TGTGCCAGCAGCGTAGGGCAGGACCCCACCTATGGCTACACCTTC. As protein: CASSVGQDPTYGYTF.

At least ten counts were recorded for this clonotype. In nucleotides, the CDR3 is TGTGCCAGCAGTGGGGTAGTAGATACGCAGTATTTT. Encoded protein: CASSGVVDTQYF. The chain recombines TRBV2 with TRBJ2-3; no definite D call. Trimming took off 4 bases at V and 5 bases at J, with 7 bases between the two ends. The length of the CDR3 is 12 residues. Germline V lookup: CDR1 SNHLY, CDR2 FYNNEI. Full variable domain (missing parts from reference TRBV2 and TRBJ2-3): EPEVTQTPSHQVTQMGQEVILRCVPISNHLYFYWYRQILGQKVEFLVSFYNNEISEKSEIFDDQFSVERPDGSNFTLKIRSTKLEDSAMYFCASSGVVDTQYFGPGTRLTVL.

This clonotype was seen ten or more times. This rearrangement joins TRBV10-3 to TRBJ2-5, with D possibly matching TRBD2 (5 bases). CDR3 size: 14 residues. The V gene lost 0 bases and the J gene lost 2 bases, with 7 bases spanning the gap. CDR1 and CDR2 from the germline V gene are ENHRY and SYGVKD. CDR3 bases: TGTGCCATCAGTGAGTCGACGGGGCAAGAGACCCAGTACTTC. It yields the protein CAISESTGQETQYF.

Many counts were recorded for this clonotype. The genes are TRBV11-2 and TRBJ2-7, with a possible D match to TRBD1 (5 bases). Deletions cut 5 bases from V and 5 bases from J, with 19 bases between. The germline V gene has CDR1 SGHAT and CDR2 FQNNGV. The CDR3 covers 15 residues. Written as DNA, the CDR3 is TGTGCCAGCAGCCTACCGCCAGGGTTGAATAACGAGCAGTACTTC. Translating it yields CASSLPPGLNNEQYF. The variable domain in full, completed from reference TRBV11-2 and TRBJ2-7, reads EAGVAQSPRYKIIEKRQSVAFWCNPISGHATLYWYQQILGQGPKLLIQFQNNGVVDDSQLPKDRFSAERLKGVDSTLKIQPAKLEDSAVYLCASSLPPGLNNEQYFGPGTRLTVT.

This clonotype was observed many times. The chain couples TRBV6-1 to TRBJ1-1; D perhaps matches TRBD1 (6 bases). Germline V gene sequence: CDR1 MNHNS, CDR2 SASEGT. The CDR3 contains 14 residues. The V end was cut by 4 bases, the J end by 4 bases, with 13 bases between. The CDR3 DNA is TGTGCCAGCAGTGGCCAGGGAGGGGGCACTGAAGCTTTCTTT. Encoded protein: CASSGQGGGTEAFF.

This clonotype has ten or more counts. V gene TRBV30 combines with J gene TRBJ1-1, with unresolved D. In germline, CDR1 is GTSNPN, CDR2 SVGIG (reference sequence). Deletions cut 0 bases from V and 3 bases from J, with 11 bases between. This CDR3 has 14 residues. CDR3 sequence: CAWSVRGWDTEAFF. The CDR3 coding sequence is TGTGCCTGGAGTGTGCGAGGATGGGACACTGAAGCTTTCTTT.

This clonotype was recorded many times. The V gene is TRBV4-2, the J gene TRBJ1-3; D is unresolved. The CDR3 is made up of 14 amino acids. V was clipped by 0 bases and J by 3 bases, with 6 bases between them. Germline V gene lookup returns CDR1 LGHNA and CDR2 YNFKEQ. CDR3: CASSQDDVGNTIYF. As DNA, the CDR3 is TGTGCCAGCAGCCAAGATGACGTTGGAAACACCATATATTTT.

The chain carries TRBV6-6 and TRBJ2-5, with 8 bases lining up with TRBD2. In germline, CDR1 is MNHNY, CDR2 SVGAGI (reference sequence). V was clipped by 10 bases and J by 2 bases; unmatched bases: 9. The CDR3 spans 14 residues. The CDR3 here is CATKRRGGQETQYF. For the CDR3, the DNA is TGTGCCACCAAACGCCGCGGGGGGCAAGAGACCCAGTACTTC.

This clonotype was seen at least ten times. The V and J genes are TRBV4-3 and TRBJ1-2, with D hard to call. V lost 0 bases, J lost 8 bases, and 16 bases lay in between. Germline CDR1 is LGHNA and CDR2 is YSLEER. This CDR3 is built from 15 residues. Here the CDR3 reads CASSQDSDPENGYTF. DNA for the CDR3: TGCGCCAGCAGCCAAGATTCGGACCCCGAGAACGGCTACACCTTC.